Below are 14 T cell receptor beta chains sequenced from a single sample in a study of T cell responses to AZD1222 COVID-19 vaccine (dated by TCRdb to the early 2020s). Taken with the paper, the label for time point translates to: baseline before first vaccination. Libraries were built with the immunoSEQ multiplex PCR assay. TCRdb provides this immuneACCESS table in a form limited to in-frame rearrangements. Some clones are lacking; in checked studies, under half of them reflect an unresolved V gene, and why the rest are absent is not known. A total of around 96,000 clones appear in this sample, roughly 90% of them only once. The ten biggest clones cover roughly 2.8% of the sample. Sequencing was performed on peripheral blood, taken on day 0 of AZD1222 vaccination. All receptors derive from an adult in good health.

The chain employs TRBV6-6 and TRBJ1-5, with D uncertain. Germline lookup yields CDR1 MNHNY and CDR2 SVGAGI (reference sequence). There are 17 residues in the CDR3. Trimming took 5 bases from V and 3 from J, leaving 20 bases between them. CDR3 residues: CASSLPLKKGINQPQHF. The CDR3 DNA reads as TGTGCCAGCAGTCTGCCACTGAAAAAGGGTATCAATCAGCCCCAGCATTTT.

CDR3 residues: CSASRWNTEAFF. DNA for the CDR3: TGCAGTGCTAGTCGGTGGAACACTGAAGCTTTCTTT. The V call is TRBV20-1, the J call TRBJ1-1, with no clear D. The V gene's germline CDR1 is DFQATT and CDR2 SNEGSKA (reference sequence). V lost 3 bases and J lost 1, with 6 bases in between. There are 12 residues in the CDR3.

This chain's CDR3 is CASKWQGSGEAFF. For the CDR3, the DNA is TGTGCCAGTAAGTGGCAGGGAAGTGGTGAAGCTTTCTTT. The chain employs TRBV19 and TRBJ1-1; tentatively, D is TRBD1 (5 bases). Per the germline V gene, CDR1 is LNHDA and CDR2 is SQIVND (reference sequence). The V and J ends lost 7 bases and 7 bases respectively, with 16 bases between them. The CDR3 spans 13 residues. Combining the CDR3 with reference TRBV19 and TRBJ1-1 gives the whole variable domain DGGITQSPKYLFRKEGQNVTLSCEQNLNHDAMYWYRQDPGQGLRLIYYSQIVNDFQKGDIAEGYSVSREKKESFPLTVTSAQKNPTAFYLCASKWQGSGEAFFGQGTRLTVV.

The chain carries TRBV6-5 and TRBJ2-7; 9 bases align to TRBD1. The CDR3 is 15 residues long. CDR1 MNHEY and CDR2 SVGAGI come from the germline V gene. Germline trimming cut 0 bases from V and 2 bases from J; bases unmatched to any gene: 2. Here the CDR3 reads CASSYSRQGAYEQYF. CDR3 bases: TGTGCCAGCAGTTACTCGAGACAGGGGGCCTACGAGCAGTACTTC.

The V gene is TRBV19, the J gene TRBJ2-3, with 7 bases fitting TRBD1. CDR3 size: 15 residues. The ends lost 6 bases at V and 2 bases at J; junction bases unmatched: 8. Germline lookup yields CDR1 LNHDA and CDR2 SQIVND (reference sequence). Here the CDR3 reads CASSPRQGSTDTQYF. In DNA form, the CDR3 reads TGTGCCAGTAGCCCCAGACAGGGCTCCACAGATACGCAGTATTTT.

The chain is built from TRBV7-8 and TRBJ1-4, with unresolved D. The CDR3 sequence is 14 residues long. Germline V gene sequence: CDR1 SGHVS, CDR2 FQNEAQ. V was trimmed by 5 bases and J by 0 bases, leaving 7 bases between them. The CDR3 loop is CASSLGATNEKLFF. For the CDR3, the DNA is TGTGCCAGCAGCCTGGGAGCAACTAATGAAAAACTGTTTTTT.

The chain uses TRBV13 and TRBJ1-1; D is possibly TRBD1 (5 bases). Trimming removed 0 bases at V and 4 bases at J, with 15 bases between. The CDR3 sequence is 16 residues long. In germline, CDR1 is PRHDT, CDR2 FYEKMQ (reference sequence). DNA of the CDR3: TGTGCCAGCAGCTTAGGCCAGGTGGGGGTGTCCACTGAAGCTTTCTTT. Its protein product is CASSLGQVGVSTEAFF.

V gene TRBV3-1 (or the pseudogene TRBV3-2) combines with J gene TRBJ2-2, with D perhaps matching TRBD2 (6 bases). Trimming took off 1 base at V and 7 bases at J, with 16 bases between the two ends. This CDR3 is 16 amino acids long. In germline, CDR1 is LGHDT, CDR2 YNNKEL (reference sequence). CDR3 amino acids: CASSQVYGGGGGELFF. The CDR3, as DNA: TGTGCCAGCAGCCAAGTATACGGGGGAGGAGGCGGGGAGCTGTTTTTT.

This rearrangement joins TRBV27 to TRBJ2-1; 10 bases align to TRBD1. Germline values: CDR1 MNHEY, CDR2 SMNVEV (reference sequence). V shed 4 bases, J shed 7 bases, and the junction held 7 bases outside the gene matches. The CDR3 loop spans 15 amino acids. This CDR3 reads CASSSTGTGVNEQFF. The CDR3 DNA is TGTGCCAGCAGTTCAACCGGGACAGGGGTTAATGAGCAGTTCTTC.

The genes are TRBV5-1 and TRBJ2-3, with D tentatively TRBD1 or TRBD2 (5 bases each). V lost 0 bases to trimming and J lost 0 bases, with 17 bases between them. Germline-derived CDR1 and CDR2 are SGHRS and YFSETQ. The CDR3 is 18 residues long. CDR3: CASSLAVAGTSSTDTQYF. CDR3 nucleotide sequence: TGCGCCAGCAGCTTGGCCGTAGCCGGGACGTCTAGCACAGATACGCAGTATTTT. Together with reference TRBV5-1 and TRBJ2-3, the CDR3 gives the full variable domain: KAGVTQTPRYLIKTRGQQVTLSCSPISGHRSVSWYQQTPGQGLQFLFEYFSETQRNKGNFPGRFSGRQFSNSRSEMNVSTLELGDSALYLCASSLAVAGTSSTDTQYFGPGTRLTVL.

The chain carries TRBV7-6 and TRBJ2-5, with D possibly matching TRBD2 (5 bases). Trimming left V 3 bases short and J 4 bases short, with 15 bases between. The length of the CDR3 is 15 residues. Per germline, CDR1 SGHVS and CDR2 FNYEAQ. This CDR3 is CASSFPYSVGETQYF. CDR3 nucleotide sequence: TGTGCCAGCAGCTTTCCCTATAGCGTGGGAGAGACCCAGTACTTC.

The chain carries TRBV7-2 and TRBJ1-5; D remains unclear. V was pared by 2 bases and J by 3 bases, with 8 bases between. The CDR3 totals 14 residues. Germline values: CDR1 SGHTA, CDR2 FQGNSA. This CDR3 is CASSLRNPNQPQHF. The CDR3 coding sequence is TGTGCCAGCAGCTTACGGAACCCCAATCAGCCCCAGCATTTT.

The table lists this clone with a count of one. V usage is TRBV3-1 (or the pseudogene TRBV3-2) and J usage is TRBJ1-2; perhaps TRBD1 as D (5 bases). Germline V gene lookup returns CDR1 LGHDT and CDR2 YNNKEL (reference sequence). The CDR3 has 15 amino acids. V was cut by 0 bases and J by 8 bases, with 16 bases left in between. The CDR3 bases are TGTGCCAGCAGCCAAGAAGGGATGGGGCGTCGAGGCTACACCTTC. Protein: CASSQEGMGRRGYTF.

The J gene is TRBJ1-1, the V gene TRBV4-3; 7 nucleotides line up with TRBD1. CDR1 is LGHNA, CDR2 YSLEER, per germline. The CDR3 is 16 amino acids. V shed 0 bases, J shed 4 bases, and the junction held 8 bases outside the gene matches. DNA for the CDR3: TGCGCCAGCAGCCAAGATCGATACAGGGGACGCACTGAAGCTTTCTTT. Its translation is CASSQDRYRGRTEAFF.